This T cell receptor (beta chain) was recovered during a study of T cell responses to AZD1222 COVID-19 vaccine. On this clone itself: Its target is not known.

Using immunoSEQ multiplex PCR, the repertoire was profiled, and TCRdb retains in-frame clones only, with some absent. This table holds roughly 58,000 clones, around 83% found once. With 0 bases removed from V and 6 bases from J, the gap between germline ends came to 12 bases. CDR3 size: 14 residues. CDR1 and CDR2 (germline): SGHTA, FQGNSA. Study-wide results and caveats: Just a handful of AZD1222 recipients tested seropositive at baseline. Possibly, clonal diversity was underestimated; donors were largely white British and included more females.

The chain links TRBV7-2 to TRBJ2-7, with TRBD2 as a possible D gene (6 bases). The source material was peripheral blood, sampled on day 0 of MenACWY control vaccination. The clonotype was recovered from an adult in good health. The CDR3 nucleotides are TGTGCCAGCAGCTTAGCTGGCGGGAAGGGCGAGCAGTACTTC. The encoded protein is CASSLAGGKGEQYF.